One and the same sample provided the 14 T cell receptor beta chains below, sequenced in a study of shared clonotypes between healthy human individuals (dated by TCRdb to 2019 to 2021). The library was generated by the immunoSEQ multiplex PCR assay. TCRdb carries this immuneACCESS record with in-frame sequences only. Its versions omit some clonotypes, under half of them owing to an unresolved V gene in the studies checked, with the rest unexplained. Here the sample has around 510,000 clones; roughly 95% occur a single time. The ten top clones hold about 0.06% of the sample. Specimen: naive CD4+ T cells sorted from blood. The intended sense of this specimen's cell subset or site label: CD45RA+ positively selected. The source of these receptors is a woman aged 25 to 39 in good health.

V and J are TRBV2 and TRBJ2-3; D not certain. The CDR3 consists of 12 residues. Deletions cut 2 bases from V and 3 bases from J, with 3 bases between. Germline CDR1 SNHLY, CDR2 FYNNEI. The CDR3 sequence: CASSETTDTQYF. The CDR3 DNA sequence: TGTGCCAGCAGTGAAACTACAGATACGCAGTATTTT. The complete variable domain, with remaining parts taken from reference TRBV2 and TRBJ2-3, reads EPEVTQTPSHQVTQMGQEVILRCVPISNHLYFYWYRQILGQKVEFLVSFYNNEISEKSEIFDDQFSVERPDGSNFTLKIRSTKLEDSAMYFCASSETTDTQYFGPGTRLTVL.

This chain joins TRBV28 and TRBJ1-6; 10 bases line up with TRBD1. This CDR3 has 13 amino acids. J was trimmed by 13 bases and V by 7 bases; bases with no gene match: 7. Germline V gene sequence: CDR1 MDHEN, CDR2 SYDVKM. CDR3 loop: CASTTGGGGPLHF. In DNA, the CDR3 is TGTGCCAGCACGACAGGGGGCGGTGGGCCCCTCCACTTT.

The chain recombines TRBV5-5 with TRBJ1-5; D unclear. Germline CDR1 SGHKS, CDR2 YYEKEE (reference sequence). V shed 0 bases and J shed 9 bases, with 10 bases lying between them. This CDR3 contains 13 residues. The CDR3 coding sequence is TGTGCCAGCAGCTTGGGACTGGAGGGGCCCCAGCATTTT. Translated: CASSLGLEGPQHF. The full variable domain, completed using reference TRBV5-5 and TRBJ1-5, is DAGVTQSPTHLIKTRGQQVTLRCSPISGHKSVSWYQQVLGQGPQFIFQYYEKEERGRGNFPDRFSARQFPNYSSELNVNALLLGDSALYLCASSLGLEGPQHFGDGTRLSIL.

The chain is built from TRBV6-1 and TRBJ1-2; D remains unclear. CDR3 size: 15 residues. CDR1 is MNHNS and CDR2 is SASEGT in the germline V gene. The V end was cut by 5 bases, the J end by 0 bases, with 13 bases between. The CDR3 bases are TGTGCCAGCAGTTCCCCCGGGGTGGCTAACTATGGCTACACCTTC. It codes for CASSSPGVANYGYTF.

The chain combines TRBV19 with TRBJ1-5; D gene ambiguous. CDR1 and CDR2 (germline): LNHDA, SQIVND (reference sequence). V lost 5 bases, J lost 5 bases, and 10 bases lay in between. There are 13 residues in the CDR3. The CDR3 DNA is TGTGCCAGTAGTCAGGCAGCCGATCAGCCCCAGCATTTT. It encodes CASSQAADQPQHF. The full variable domain, its missing parts supplied by reference TRBV19 and TRBJ1-5, is DGGITQSPKYLFRKEGQNVTLSCEQNLNHDAMYWYRQDPGQGLRLIYYSQIVNDFQKGDIAEGYSVSREKKESFPLTVTSAQKNPTAFYLCASSQAADQPQHFGDGTRLSIL.

The chain has TRBV27 and TRBJ2-7; D might be TRBD1 or TRBD2, each matching 5 bases. The CDR3 is made up of 14 amino acids. Germline V gives CDR1 MNHEY, CDR2 SMNVEV (reference sequence). Trimming took 11 bases from V and 2 from J, leaving 19 bases between them. CDR3 protein: CALGEGTHTYEQYF. The CDR3 nucleotides are TGTGCCCTAGGAGAGGGGACCCACACCTACGAGCAGTACTTC.

V usage is TRBV6-1 and J usage is TRBJ2-7; D possibly uses TRBD1 or TRBD2 (5 bases each). Germline V CDR1 and CDR2: MNHNS, SASEGT. There are 14 residues in the CDR3. Trimming removed 10 bases from V and 2 bases from J, with 18 bases in between. CDR3 bases: TGTGCCACCGAACCACGGGACGGAACCTACGAGCAGTACTTC. As protein: CATEPRDGTYEQYF.

This chain joins TRBV19 and TRBJ1-2, with 9 bases lining up with TRBD1. Trimming at V came to 7 bases and at J to 8 bases, leaving 17 bases not matched to a gene. The CDR3 sequence is 16 residues long. CDR1 and CDR2 from the germline V gene are LNHDA and SQIVND (reference sequence). The CDR3 spells CASTPDRGSGEGGYTF. The DNA for the CDR3 is TGTGCCAGTACCCCGGACAGGGGCTCCGGAGAGGGCGGCTACACCTTC.

The CDR3 coding sequence is TGTGCCAGCAGGACCTCCGGGGTCCAATCCAATGAGCAGTTCTTC. This sequence encodes CASRTSGVQSNEQFF. The chain employs TRBV2 and TRBJ2-1; D possibly corresponds to TRBD2 (5 bases). The V gene lost 6 bases and the J gene lost 6 bases, with 18 bases spanning the gap. This CDR3 comprises 15 residues. From germline, CDR1 is SNHLY and CDR2 FYNNEI.

The J gene is TRBJ1-1, the V gene TRBV5-6, with no clear D. Deletions cut 2 bases from V and 8 bases from J, with 7 bases between. CDR3 length equals 11 residues. The germline CDR1 and CDR2 sequences are SGHDT and YYEEEE. The CDR3 bases are TGTGCCAGCAGCTTAGCAGGCGAAGCTTTCTTT. This codes for CASSLAGEAFF.

The rearrangement joins TRBV7-8 to TRBJ1-5, with a weak D call TRBD1 (5 bases). CDR3 size: 14 residues. The germline CDR1 and CDR2 sequences are SGHVS and FQNEAQ. V lost 2 bases, J lost 5 bases, and 10 bases lay in between. This chain's CDR3 is CASSLRDGHQPQHF. The CDR3 region has the DNA TGTGCCAGCAGCTTACGGGACGGCCATCAGCCCCAGCATTTT.

The chain uses TRBV2 and TRBJ1-2; D perhaps matches TRBD1 (6 bases). Trimming pared 6 bases from V and 0 bases from J, leaving 11 bases between. CDR1 is SNHLY and CDR2 is FYNNEI in the germline V gene. There are 14 residues in the CDR3. CDR3 coding DNA: TGTGCCAGCAGGCCCCAGGGGACTAACTATGGCTACACCTTC. The encoded protein is CASRPQGTNYGYTF.

This rearrangement joins TRBV7-9 to TRBJ1-5; possible D gene TRBD1, 5 bases. Trimming took off 2 bases at V and 6 bases at J, with 8 bases between the two ends. Germline V gene data show CDR1 as SEHNR and CDR2 as FQNEAQ (reference sequence). The CDR3 is 13 residues long. CDR3 protein: CASSLRDPQPQHF. CDR3 DNA: TGTGCCAGCAGCTTACGGGACCCTCAGCCCCAGCATTTT.

This rearrangement joins TRBV5-1 to TRBJ2-5; weak D call: TRBD2 (6 bases). V lost 3 bases and J lost 5, with 17 bases in between. This CDR3 is built from 15 residues. Germline-derived CDR1 and CDR2 are SGHRS and YFSETQ. Here the CDR3 reads CASSWEASGVETQYF. CDR3 DNA sequence: TGCGCCAGCAGCTGGGAGGCCTCGGGTGTGGAGACCCAGTACTTC.